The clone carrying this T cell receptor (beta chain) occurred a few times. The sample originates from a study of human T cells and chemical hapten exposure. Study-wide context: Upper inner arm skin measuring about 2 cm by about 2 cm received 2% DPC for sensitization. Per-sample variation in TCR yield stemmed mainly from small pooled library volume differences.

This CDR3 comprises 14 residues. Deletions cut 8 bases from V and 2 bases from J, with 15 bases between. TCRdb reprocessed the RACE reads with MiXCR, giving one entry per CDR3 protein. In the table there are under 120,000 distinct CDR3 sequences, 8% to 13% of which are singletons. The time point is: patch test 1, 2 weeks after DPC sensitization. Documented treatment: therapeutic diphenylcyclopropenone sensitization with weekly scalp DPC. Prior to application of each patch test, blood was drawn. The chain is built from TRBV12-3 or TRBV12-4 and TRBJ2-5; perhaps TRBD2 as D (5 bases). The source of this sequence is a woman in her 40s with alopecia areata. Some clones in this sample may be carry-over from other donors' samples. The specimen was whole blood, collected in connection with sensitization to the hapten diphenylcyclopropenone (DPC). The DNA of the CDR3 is TGTGCCAGCTTGCAAGGGAGTGGTCAAGAGACCCAGTACTTC. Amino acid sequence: CASLQGSGQETQYF.